A selection of T cell receptor beta chains follows, all from one sample in a study of cytomegalovirus exposure and HLA in healthy donors. Only in-frame clones appear in the TCRdb table, and some are missing; sequencing was by immunoSEQ multiplex PCR. Here the sample spans 85,000 to 100,000 clones, about four fifths being singletons. The material sequenced was PBMCs. These receptors all stem from a man aged 25-45 years in good health and CMV-seronegative. Both conserved end residues are part of each CDR3. D genes are given only for firm matches. The size of a clone is reported for some rows only, either as once, few or many, or as a class for expanded clones.

few	TRBV12-5	TRBJ2-7	TRBD2	TGTGCTAGTGGCCTGTCTAGCGGGAGTATGTACGAGCAGTACTTC	CASGLSSGSMYEQYF
few	TRBV5-1	TRBJ1-6	NA	TGCGCCAGCAGCTTGGGGGGACACGCTCCTTATAATTCACCCCTCCACTTT	CASSLGGHAPYNSPLHF
NA	TRBV2	TRBJ1-3	TRBD1	TGTGCCAGCAGCGTGGGACAGGGGAGCTCTGGAAACACCATATATTTT	CASSVGQGSSGNTIYF
few	TRBV6-6	TRBJ1-2	NA	TGTGCCAGCAGTTTTCCATTGGGGACATTGGACGGCTACACCTTC	CASSFPLGTLDGYTF
NA	TRBV5-6	TRBJ2-5	NA	TGTGCCAGCAGCTACATAGGGGGTCCTATCCAAGAGACCCAGTACTTC	CASSYIGGPIQETQYF
NA	TRBV6-1	TRBJ1-1	TRBD1	TGTGCCAGCAGTGTAAGGGGGCTAGGACCGGCTGAAGCTTTCTTT	CASSVRGLGPAEAFF
NA	TRBV27	TRBJ2-1	TRBD2	TGTGCCAGCAGCTGGTTTAGCGGGATAAATGAGCAGTTCTTC	CASSWFSGINEQFF
NA	TRBV5-4	TRBJ2-3	TRBD2	TGTGCCGTCGGGGTTGGGGGGGTCACAGATACGCAGTATTTT	CAVGVGGVTDTQYF
NA	TRBV15	TRBJ1-1	NA	TGTGCCACCAGCGAGGGACAACGAAACACTGAAGCTTTCTTT	CATSEGQRNTEAFF
NA	TRBV15	TRBJ1-5	NA	TGTGCCACCAGCTTAGACAGGACCCTCCTGGGCAGCAATCAGCCCCAGCATTTT	CATSLDRTLLGSNQPQHF
NA	TRBV29-1	TRBJ2-7	NA	TGCAGCGCCTGGGGAGAGGCACTAGAGCAGTACTTC	CSAWGEALEQYF
NA	TRBV4-2	TRBJ2-3	TRBD2	TGTGCCAGCAGCCAAGTAGCACTAGCGGGGGGACTCAGCACAGATACGCAGTATTTT	CASSQVALAGGLSTDTQYF
NA	TRBV19	TRBJ1-1	NA	TGTGCCAGTAGTCGACAGTTCGTGAACACTGAAGCTTTCTTT	CASSRQFVNTEAFF
NA	TRBV5-4	TRBJ1-5	TRBD1	TGTGCCAGCAGCTTGCAGGGGGGCCCCCAGCATTTT	CASSLQGGPQHF
few	TRBV9	TRBJ2-2	NA	TGTGCCAGCAGCAAAGCGGGCCTGAGGCCCGGGGAGCTGTTTTTT	CASSKAGLRPGELFF
NA	TRBV9	TRBJ1-2	NA	TGTGCCAGCAGCGGGAGGGCCGAGGGTGGCTACACCTTC	CASSGRAEGGYTF
NA	TRBV30	TRBJ2-3	TRBD2	TGTGCCTGGAGTGTACAGGCGGGAGCCGATACGCAGTATTTT	CAWSVQAGADTQYF
NA	TRBV9	TRBJ2-5	NA	TGTGCCAGCAGCATCAGAGGGGAGACCCAGTACTTC	CASSIRGETQYF
NA	TRBV2	TRBJ1-2	NA	TGTGCCAGCACCATCGGACGGGATCGTCGTCGTGGCTACACCTTC	CASTIGRDRRRGYTF
NA	TRBV13	TRBJ2-2	NA	TGTGCCAGCAGCTTGGGCGCCGGGGAGCTGTTTTTT	CASSLGAGELFF
NA	TRBV10-1	TRBJ2-3	NA	TGCGCCAGCAGCCCTACGGCCGGCGGAGGGGGCACAGATACGCAGTATTTT	CASSPTAGGGGTDTQYF
NA	TRBV30	TRBJ1-5	NA	TGTGCCTGGAGTGTACGGTTGAACTGGGCAGGTCAGCCCCAGCATTTT	CAWSVRLNWAGQPQHF
NA	TRBV5-6	TRBJ2-3	TRBD1	TGTGCCAGCAGACGACAGGGGAAGACGCAGTATTTT	CASRRQGKTQYF
NA	TRBV29-1	TRBJ2-7	NA	TGCAGCGCTGGGGAAGGGGGTCCCTACGAGCAGTACTTC	CSAGEGGPYEQYF
NA	TRBV5-6	TRBJ2-6	TRBD2	TGTGCCAGCAGCTTGGTAGGTAGCGGGAGGGTAGGTGGGGCCAACGTCCTGACTTTC	CASSLVGSGRVGGANVLTF
NA	TRBV10-1	TRBJ1-2	NA	TGCGCCAGCAGTGAGAGGCCGGGGGATGGCTACACCTTC	CASSERPGDGYTF
few	TRBV5-1	TRBJ2-1	TRBD2	TGCGCCAGCCGCGGGGACCTAAATAGCGGGATACAGTTCTTC	CASRGDLNSGIQFF
few	TRBV27	TRBJ2-1	NA	TGTGCCAGCAGTTTACAGGGCAATGAGCAGTTCTTC	CASSLQGNEQFF
NA	TRBV18	TRBJ1-2	NA	TGTGCCAGCTCACCAACAGATCTCTATGGCTACACCTTC	CASSPTDLYGYTF
NA	TRBV5-1	TRBJ2-3	NA	TGCGCCACCAGGGAAAGCGGGTCCCCAACAGATACGCAGTATTTT	CATRESGSPTDTQYF
NA	TRBV28	TRBJ2-7	NA	TGTGCCAGCTCCCCGACCGGGGGCTCCTACGAGCAGTACTTC	CASSPTGGSYEQYF
NA	TRBV19	TRBJ1-5	TRBD1	TGTGCCAGTAGTTCCAAGACAGGGGCCTTATCGAGGGGTCAGCCCCAGCATTTT	CASSSKTGALSRGQPQHF
few	TRBV2	TRBJ1-1	NA	TGTGCCAGCAGGAGTGACAGTGAAGCTTTCTTT	CASRSDSEAFF
NA	TRBV5-6	TRBJ2-6	NA	TGTGCCAGCAGCTGGACAGATTCTGGGGCCAACGTCCTGACTTTC	CASSWTDSGANVLTF
NA	TRBV4-1	TRBJ1-2	NA	TGCGCCAGCAGCCAAGACGCGGGAGGTAACTATGGCTACACCTTC	CASSQDAGGNYGYTF
NA	TRBV19	TRBJ1-4	TRBD1	TGTGCCGTAAGGGCAGGGGGTAGGGGTAATGAAAAACTGTTTTTT	CAVRAGGRGNEKLFF
NA	TRBV30	TRBJ1-5	TRBD1	TGTGCCTGGGGGGGACAGGGATATAGCAATCAGCCCCAGCATTTT	CAWGGQGYSNQPQHF
NA	TRBV4-1	TRBJ2-3	NA	TGCGCCAGCCGGCGGGGGGACAGGGATTCAGATACGCAGTATTTT	CASRRGDRDSDTQYF
once	TRBV30	TRBJ2-1	TRBD2	TGTGCCTGGAGTCGAGGAGCGGGATTCTACAATGAGCAGTTCTTC	CAWSRGAGFYNEQFF
NA	TRBV7-7	TRBJ2-1	TRBD1	TGTGCTAGCAGCTTAGGGGACAGAACCTACAATGAGCAGTTCTTC	CASSLGDRTYNEQFF
NA	TRBV6-5	TRBJ2-4	TRBD1	TGTGCCAGCAGTTCGGACAGGAGCAAAAACATTCAGTACTTC	CASSSDRSKNIQYF
once	TRBV5-4	TRBJ2-1	TRBD2	TGTGCCAGCAGCTTGCCCGGACTAGCGAGCAACTACAATGAGCAGTTCTTC	CASSLPGLASNYNEQFF
NA	TRBV30	TRBJ2-2	NA	TGTGCCTGGAAGTGGGGGCCGAACACCGGGGAGCTGTTTTTT	CAWKWGPNTGELFF
NA	TRBV28	TRBJ1-6	NA	TGTGCCAGCATGGGGGGGTACAATTCGCCCCTCCACTTT	CASMGGYNSPLHF
NA	TRBV14	TRBJ1-2	TRBD1	TGTGCCAGCAGCCAGAGCGGTCAGGGGGCAAAGTCTGGCTACACCTTC	CASSQSGQGAKSGYTF
NA	TRBV12-5	TRBJ2-7	NA	TGTGCTAGTGGTTTGGGGGGAGCCTACGAGCAGTACTTC	CASGLGGAYEQYF
NA	TRBV5-4	TRBJ2-5	NA	TGTGCCAGCAGCTCCAGACAGAACCAAGAGACCCAGTACTTC	CASSSRQNQETQYF
NA	TRBV19	TRBJ1-4	NA	TGTGCCAGTAGTAGGGTGGAGGCTTTTAATGAAAAACTGTTTTTT	CASSRVEAFNEKLFF
once	TRBV5-4	TRBJ2-7	TRBD1	TGTGCCAGCAGCTCTGGACAGGTCTCCTACGAGCAGTACTTC	CASSSGQVSYEQYF
once	TRBV5-6	TRBJ1-3	NA	TGTGCCAGCAGCTTGTTTGTGGGCAGCTCTGGAAACACCATATATTTT	CASSLFVGSSGNTIYF
NA	TRBV14	TRBJ2-2	NA	TGTGCCAGCAGCCAAGAAGAGCGATGGAACACCGGGGAGCTGTTTTTT	CASSQEERWNTGELFF
NA	TRBV6-1	TRBJ1-5	NA	TGTGCCAGCAGGAACTACCCTCAGCCCCAGCATTTT	CASRNYPQPQHF
NA	TRBV5-4	TRBJ1-1	NA	TGTGCCAGCAGCCCGGAAACTTGGAGCACTGAAGCTTTCTTT	CASSPETWSTEAFF
NA	TRBV9	TRBJ2-5	TRBD1	TGTGCCAGCAGCTTGCGGACAGGGGAACAAGAGACCCAGTACTTC	CASSLRTGEQETQYF
NA	TRBV7-9	TRBJ2-4	NA	TGTGCCAGCAGCTTAGTTGGACAGACACTAGCCAAAAACATTCAGTACTTC	CASSLVGQTLAKNIQYF